These 24 T cell receptor beta chains share one sample of origin, sequenced in a study of blood T cell repertoires in COVID-19. The assay was immunoSEQ multiplex PCR, and TCRdb's table has in-frame clones only and misses some. The table records some 76,000 clones, around 91% of them present only once. Source material: peripheral blood. Receptors were obtained from a human donor in a cohort sampled during active COVID-19.

The chain couples TRBV27 to TRBJ1-2; 11 bases line up with TRBD1. Per the germline V gene, CDR1 is MNHEY and CDR2 is SMNVEV (reference sequence). Germline trimming cut 7 bases from V and 4 bases from J; bases unmatched to any gene: 5. The length of the CDR3 is 14 residues. CDR3 in DNA: TGTGCCAGCACCACAGGACAGGGGGCCTATGGCTACACCTTC. It codes for CASTTGQGAYGYTF.

The chain is built from TRBV6-2 or TRBV6-3 and TRBJ2-3; 7 bases fit TRBD2. Germline CDR1 MNHEY, CDR2 SVGEGT. J was trimmed by 7 bases and V by 6 bases; bases with no gene match: 22. CDR3 size: 18 residues. This chain's CDR3 is CASSRSVTPQFGGNTQYF. As DNA, the CDR3 is TGTGCCAGCAGCCGGTCGGTTACACCGCAGTTCGGGGGGAATACGCAGTATTTT.

This chain links TRBV9 with TRBJ1-2; D is undetermined. The CDR3 spans 16 residues. Looked up from germline, CDR1 is SGDLS and CDR2 is YYNGEE. The V end lost 0 bases, the J end lost 8 bases, and 20 bases lay between the germline ends. The CDR3 sequence: CASSVEFEVHLQGYTF. CDR3 nucleotides: TGTGCCAGCAGCGTAGAATTTGAAGTACACCTGCAGGGCTACACCTTC.

The chain joins TRBV29-1 to TRBJ1-1; D might be TRBD1 (5 bases). The CDR3 covers 12 residues. V gave up 2 bases and J gave up 4 bases, with 8 bases separating them. CDR1 is SQVTM, CDR2 ANQGSEA, per germline. CDR3 sequence (DNA): TGCAGCGTTGAAACCACAGGCACTGAAGCTTTCTTT. The encoded protein is CSVETTGTEAFF.

This chain connects TRBV7-9 to TRBJ1-3, with TRBD1 as a possible D gene (5 bases). Per the germline V gene, CDR1 is SEHNR and CDR2 is FQNEAQ (reference sequence). Trimming took off 5 bases at V and 4 bases at J, with 12 bases between the two ends. This CDR3 has 14 residues. In DNA, the CDR3 is TGTGCCAGCAGCCCCACAGGCCTGGGAAACACCATATATTTT. It is translated as CASSPTGLGNTIYF.

The rearrangement uses TRBV5-1 and TRBJ1-2; 7 nucleotides agree with TRBD1. This CDR3 region has 15 residues. Losses at the gene ends were 2 bases for V and 6 bases for J; bases not matched to a gene: 10. From germline, CDR1 is SGHRS and CDR2 YFSETQ. The CDR3 is CASSLSGQVVDGYTF. The CDR3 region has the DNA TGCGCCAGCAGCTTATCAGGACAGGTCGTGGATGGCTACACCTTC.

The chain links TRBV5-5 to TRBJ1-1; tentatively, D is TRBD1 (5 bases). The CDR3 extends over 14 amino acids. Trimming took 5 bases from V and 1 from J, leaving 12 bases between them. Germline V gene data show CDR1 as SGHKS and CDR2 as YYEKEE (reference sequence). As DNA, the CDR3 is TGTGCCAGCAGTGTCCAGGGTACGAACACTGAAGCTTTCTTT. The encoded protein is CASSVQGTNTEAFF.

The chain employs TRBV7-2 and TRBJ2-4; 9 positions agree with TRBD2. With V trimmed by 0 bases and J by 7 bases, 10 bases remained unmatched. The CDR3 covers 17 residues. Per the germline V gene, CDR1 is SGHTA and CDR2 is FQGNSA. The CDR3 loop is CASSLASLSGGRNIQYF. CDR3 nucleotide sequence: TGTGCCAGCAGCTTAGCGTCCCTTAGCGGGGGACGGAACATTCAGTACTTC.

The chain employs TRBV5-6 and TRBJ1-2; D gene ambiguous. The germline CDR1 and CDR2 sequences are SGHDT and YYEEEE. CDR3 length: 12 residues. The ends were cut back, 0 bases at V and 4 bases at J, with 4 bases in the middle. The CDR3 DNA follows: TGTGCCAGCAGCTTGGGAGGCTATGGCTACACCTTC. Residues: CASSLGGYGYTF.

The chain employs TRBV18 and TRBJ1-1; 9 nucleotides line up with TRBD1. Germline CDR1 and CDR2: KGHSH and LQKENI. Trimming cost V 0 bases and J 11 bases; bases outside gene matches: 10. The CDR3 covers 15 residues. DNA for the CDR3: TGTGCCAGCTCACCACCGTCGGGACAGGGTGTTGGGGCTTTCTTT. Its protein product is CASSPPSGQGVGAFF.

The chain combines TRBV4-1 with TRBJ2-3; D may be TRBD2 (6 bases). CDR3 length: 15 residues. V was shortened by 4 bases and J by 2 bases, with 13 bases between the two germline ends. CDR1 is MGHRA and CDR2 is YSYEKL in the germline V gene. CDR3 bases: TGCGCCAGCAGCCCCCCGGACTACCCCACAGATACGCAGTATTTT. Translation: CASSPPDYPTDTQYF.

This chain uses TRBV24-1 with TRBJ1-4, with 8 nucleotides matching TRBD1. Trimming cost V 7 bases and J 11 bases; bases outside gene matches: 14. This CDR3 spans 15 amino acids. CDR1 KGHDR and CDR2 SFDVKD come from the germline V gene. CDR3 amino acids: CATSRLQGATAKLFF. As DNA, the CDR3 is TGTGCCACCAGCCGCCTTCAGGGGGCGACGGCTAAACTGTTTTTT.

V is TRBV30 and J is TRBJ2-3, with a tentative D call TRBD2 (7 bases). Trimming cost V 0 bases and J 5 bases, with 15 bases left between them. CDR3 size: 15 residues. Germline assignment: CDR1 GTSNPN and CDR2 SVGIG (reference sequence). This CDR3 reads CAWSVGAGARDTQYF. The CDR3 DNA is TGTGCCTGGAGTGTTGGGGCGGGGGCCCGAGATACGCAGTATTTT.

This clone was counted a single time. The rearrangement links TRBV9 to TRBJ2-1; D uncertain. The germline V gene has CDR1 SGDLS and CDR2 YYNGEE. Trimming pared 0 bases from V and 8 bases from J, leaving 9 bases between. The CDR3 runs 13 residues. Here the CDR3 reads CASSVGAFDEQFF. The DNA of the CDR3 is TGTGCCAGCAGCGTAGGGGCCTTCGATGAGCAGTTCTTC.

This chain joins TRBV7-2 and TRBJ1-1; 9 bases are shared with TRBD1. J was trimmed by 4 bases and V by 5 bases; bases with no gene match: 8. The CDR3 length is 15 residues. The germline V gene encodes CDR1 SGHTA and CDR2 FQGNSA. The CDR3: CASSLQTGGGTEAFF. DNA of the CDR3: TGTGCCAGCAGCCTCCAAACAGGGGGCGGCACTGAAGCTTTCTTT.

Regarding this clone: One end of the junction is discordant with germline, which a read error may explain. V is TRBV6-2 or TRBV6-3 and J is TRBJ2-7, with 8 bases lining up with TRBD1. There are 13 residues in the CDR3. Per germline, CDR1 MNHEY and CDR2 SVGEGT. Here the CDR3 reads CASSYRTGFLEDF. The CDR3 DNA reads TGTGCCAGCAGTTACCGGACAGGGTTTTTAGAGGACTTC.

CDR3: CASSRNEEIEGTEAFF. The DNA for the CDR3 is TGTGCCAGCAGCCGGAATGAGGAGATAGAGGGCACTGAAGCTTTCTTT. The chain joins TRBV3-1 (or the pseudogene TRBV3-2) to TRBJ1-1; D ambiguous. Trimming took 4 bases from V and 4 from J, leaving 19 bases between them. In germline, CDR1 is LGHDT, CDR2 YNNKEL (reference sequence). The CDR3 loop spans 16 amino acids.

This chain joins TRBV9 and TRBJ1-5, with a weak D call TRBD1 (5 bases). The length of the CDR3 is 13 residues. Germline values: CDR1 SGDLS, CDR2 YYNGEE. V shed 5 bases and J shed 6 bases, with 12 bases lying between them. For the CDR3, the DNA is TGTGCCAGCAGTGCTCAGGGTACTCAGCCCCAGCATTTT. Amino acid sequence: CASSAQGTQPQHF.

This clone was found once. This rearrangement joins TRBV7-2 to TRBJ1-6; maybe TRBD1 (5 bases). This CDR3 has 16 residues. Germline V gives CDR1 SGHTA, CDR2 FQGNSA. With 5 bases removed from V and 0 bases from J, the gap between germline ends came to 11 bases. Written as DNA, the CDR3 is TGTGCCAGCAGCCAGGGCCAGAGCTCCTATAATTCACCCCTCCACTTT. Translated: CASSQGQSSYNSPLHF.

The chain employs TRBV5-4 and TRBJ2-7; weak D call: TRBD2 (6 bases). The CDR3 covers 16 residues. Trimming stripped 5 bases from V and 0 bases from J, with 18 bases between. CDR1 is SGHNT, CDR2 YYREEE, per germline (reference sequence). CDR3 in DNA: TGTGCCAGCAGGCCCTGGGGACTCTACAGCTCCTACGAGCAGTACTTC. It yields the protein CASRPWGLYSSYEQYF.

The chain employs TRBV5-1 and TRBJ2-3; possible D gene TRBD1, 6 bases. The V and J ends lost 3 bases and 0 bases respectively, with 11 bases between them. The CDR3 is made up of 15 amino acids. Germline CDR1 is SGHRS and CDR2 is YFSETQ. CDR3 sequence reads: CASSSRDTSTDTQYF. In DNA, the CDR3 is TGCGCCAGCAGCTCCCGGGACACCAGCACAGATACGCAGTATTTT.

The rearrangement uses TRBV2 and TRBJ1-6; 8 bases map to TRBD1. The CDR3 runs 15 residues. With V trimmed by 4 bases and J by 6 bases, 5 bases remained unmatched. Germline values: CDR1 SNHLY, CDR2 FYNNEI. CDR3 nucleotides: TGTGCCAGCAGTGTGACAGGGGCGGGTAATTCACCCCTCCACTTT. Amino acid sequence: CASSVTGAGNSPLHF.

The table lists this clone with a few counts. The chain is built from TRBV24-1 and TRBJ2-2; 9 nucleotides line up with TRBD1. With 10 bases clipped from V and 3 bases from J, the junction kept 8 bases outside the gene matches. Germline-derived CDR1 and CDR2 are KGHDR and SFDVKD. The CDR3 is 15 amino acids. CDR3 region: CATSRTGDDTGELFF. The CDR3 nucleotides read TGTGCCACGTCTCGGACAGGGGACGACACCGGGGAGCTGTTTTTT.

This rearrangement joins TRBV12-3 or TRBV12-4 to TRBJ2-6, with D unresolved. CDR3 length: 13 amino acids. Trimming removed 5 bases from V and 1 base from J, with 3 bases in between. CDR3 sequence reads: CASSLSGANVLTF. For the CDR3, the DNA is TGTGCCAGCAGTCTTTCTGGGGCCAACGTCCTGACTTTC.